The entry below gives a single TCR beta chain sequence along with its context. Its antigen is not known. Germline-derived CDR1 and CDR2 are SGDLS and YYNGEE. Losses at the gene ends were 3 bases for V and 5 bases for J; bases not matched to a gene: 5. This CDR3 has 15 amino acids. The data originate from a study of long-term antiretroviral therapy in people with HIV. Study findings and constraints: CDR3 length ranges were narrower in HIV repertoires than in controls.

Investigators performed immunoSEQ version v3.0 at survey level. Here immunoSEQ multiplex PCR was the method, and the copy in TCRdb shows in-frame clones only, minus some. The sample includes approximately 29,000 clones, more than 70% of them seen just once. The sequence was obtained from a man younger than 30 with HIV. This chain uses TRBV9 with TRBJ1-5, with TRBD1 identical over 10 bases. The source was unsorted PBMCs, collected 1.5 years before starting antiretroviral therapy. The CDR3 nucleotides read TGTGCCAGCAGCGCCGGGACAGGGGACCATCAGCCCCAGCATTTT. This encodes CASSAGTGDHQPQHF.